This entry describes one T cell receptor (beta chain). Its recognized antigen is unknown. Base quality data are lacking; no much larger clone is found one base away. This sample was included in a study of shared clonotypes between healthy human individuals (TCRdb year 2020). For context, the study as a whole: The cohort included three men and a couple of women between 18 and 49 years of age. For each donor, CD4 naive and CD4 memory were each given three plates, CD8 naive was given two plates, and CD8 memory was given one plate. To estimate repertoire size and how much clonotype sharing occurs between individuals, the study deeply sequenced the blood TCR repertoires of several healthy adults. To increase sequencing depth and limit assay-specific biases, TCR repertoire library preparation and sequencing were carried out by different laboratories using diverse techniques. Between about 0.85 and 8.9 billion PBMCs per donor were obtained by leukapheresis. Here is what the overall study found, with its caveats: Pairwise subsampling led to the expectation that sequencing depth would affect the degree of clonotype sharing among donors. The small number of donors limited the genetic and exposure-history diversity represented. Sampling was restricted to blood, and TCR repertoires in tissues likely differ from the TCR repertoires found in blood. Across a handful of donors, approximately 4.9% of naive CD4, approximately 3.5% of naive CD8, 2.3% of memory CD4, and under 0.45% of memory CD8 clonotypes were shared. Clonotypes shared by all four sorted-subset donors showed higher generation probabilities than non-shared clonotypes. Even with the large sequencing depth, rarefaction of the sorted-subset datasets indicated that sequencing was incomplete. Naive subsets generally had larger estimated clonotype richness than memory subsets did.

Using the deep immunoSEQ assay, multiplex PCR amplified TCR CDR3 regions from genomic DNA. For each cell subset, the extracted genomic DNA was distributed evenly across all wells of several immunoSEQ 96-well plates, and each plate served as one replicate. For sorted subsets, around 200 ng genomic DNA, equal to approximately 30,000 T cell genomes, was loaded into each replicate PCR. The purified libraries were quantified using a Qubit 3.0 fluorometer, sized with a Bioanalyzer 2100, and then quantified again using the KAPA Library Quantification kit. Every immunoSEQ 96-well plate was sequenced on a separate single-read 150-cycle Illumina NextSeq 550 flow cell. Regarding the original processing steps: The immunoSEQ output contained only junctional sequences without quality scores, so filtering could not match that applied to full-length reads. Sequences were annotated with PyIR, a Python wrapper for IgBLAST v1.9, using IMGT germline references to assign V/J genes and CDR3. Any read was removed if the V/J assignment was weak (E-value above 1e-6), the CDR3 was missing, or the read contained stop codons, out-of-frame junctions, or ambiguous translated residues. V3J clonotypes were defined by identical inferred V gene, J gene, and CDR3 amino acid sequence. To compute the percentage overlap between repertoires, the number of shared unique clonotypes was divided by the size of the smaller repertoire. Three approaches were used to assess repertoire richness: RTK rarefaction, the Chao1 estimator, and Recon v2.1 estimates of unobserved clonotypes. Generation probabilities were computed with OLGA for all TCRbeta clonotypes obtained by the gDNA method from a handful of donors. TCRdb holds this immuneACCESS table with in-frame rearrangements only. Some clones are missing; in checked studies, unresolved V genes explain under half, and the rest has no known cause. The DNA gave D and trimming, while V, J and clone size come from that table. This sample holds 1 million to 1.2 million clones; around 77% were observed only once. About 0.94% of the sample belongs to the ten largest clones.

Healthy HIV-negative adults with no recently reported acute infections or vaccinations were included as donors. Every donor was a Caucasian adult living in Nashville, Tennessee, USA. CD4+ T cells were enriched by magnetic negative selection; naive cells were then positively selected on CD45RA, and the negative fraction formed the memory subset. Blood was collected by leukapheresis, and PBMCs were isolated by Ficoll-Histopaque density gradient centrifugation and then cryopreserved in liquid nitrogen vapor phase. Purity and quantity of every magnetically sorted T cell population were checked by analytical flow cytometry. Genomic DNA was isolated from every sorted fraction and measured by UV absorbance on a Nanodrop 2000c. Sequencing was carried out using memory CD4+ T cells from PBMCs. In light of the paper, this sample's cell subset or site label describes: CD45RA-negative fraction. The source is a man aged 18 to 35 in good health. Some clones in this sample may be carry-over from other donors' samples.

CDR3 protein: CASSLGSGVAGANVLTF. The bases are TGCGCCAGCAGCTTGGGTTCAGGGGTGGCTGGGGCCAACGTCCTGACTTTC. The chain is made from TRBV5-1 and TRBJ2-6; the D gene is possibly TRBD1, with 6 bases matching. V lost 0 bases and J lost 2 bases; the stretch between them is 12 bases long. For CDR1 and CDR2, the germline V gene lists SGHRS and YFSETQ. The CDR3 goes from the cysteine to the phenylalanine over 17 residues. Only CDR3 DNA remains: 51 bases, in frame from the first base.